Detailed here is one T cell receptor beta chain. There is no known antigen for this receptor. One base away there is no much larger clone; base qualities are not given. Looking up the germline V gene (reference sequence) yields CDR1 SGHKS and CDR2 YYEKEE. Inclusive of the bounding cysteine and phenylalanine, the CDR3 is 12 residues long. Only the CDR3 DNA stays, 36 bases, in frame from base 1. V drops 2 bases and J drops 4 bases, leaving 3 bases in between. This sample was included in a study of blood T cell repertoires in COVID-19 (dated by TCRdb to 2020 to 2021). With respect to the entire study: Samples from collaborators originated in the United States, Italy and Spain and spanned both the acute and convalescent phases of COVID-19. The material from the prospective study consisted of cDNA or gDNA derived from T cells, B-cell-depleted T cells, or PBMCs. The dataset comprised deeply sampled blood TCRbeta repertoires from subjects exposed to, actively infected with, or recovered from COVID-19. The repertoires were made available in a free public database intended to serve as a resource for research on the immune response to SARS-CoV-2. Samples were obtained from the ongoing ImmuneRACE study (first 160 participants) and from 1,254 subjects provided by 6 global collaborators. A de-identified subject ID, COVID-19 status, age in years and sex were almost always included in the sample metadata. HLA class I and class II types, where available, came from metadata supplied by the sample provider rather than from assay-based typing.

TCRbeta CDR3 regions were amplified from genomic DNA by means of the immunoSEQ Assay, a bias-controlled multiplex PCR. For the original study's pipeline: Within the assay, amplification of reference gene primers was used to estimate how many nucleated cells each sample contained. Sequence reads were collapsed and filtered to measure the absolute abundance of every unique TCRbeta CDR3 rearrangement. For each sample, productive Simpson clonality was calculated by taking the square root of Simpson's diversity index across productive rearrangements. The table comes from immuneACCESS by way of TCRdb, which keeps in-frame sequences with V and J called. Part of the clones is missing from these tables; in studies checked, under half for an unresolved V gene and the rest for unknown reasons. V, J and clone size reflect that table, while D and trimming were determined from the DNA. This sample holds tens of thousands of clones; approximately 86% were observed only once. The top ten clones comprise 15% to 20% of the sample.

Study-wide findings and limitations: The quantity of clinical and demographic metadata differed by source and by participant and was supplied without curation.

At one collaborating source in Seattle, patients were enrolled during active infection and were followed longitudinally through the course of disease. The collaborating institutions used their own protocols to collect whole blood in K2EDTA tubes. For TCRbeta analysis, collaborators shipped samples as frozen whole blood, isolated PBMCs, or DNA extracted from either of those sample types. The receptor comes from a middle-aged man with COVID-19, enrolled during active disease. Recombination joined TRBV5-5 with TRBJ2-2, with the D gene not clear enough to name. Source material: peripheral blood. Read as DNA, the sequence is TGTGCCAGCAGCTTCAGCACCGGGGAGCTGTTTTTT. Translated, this gives CASSFSTGELFF.